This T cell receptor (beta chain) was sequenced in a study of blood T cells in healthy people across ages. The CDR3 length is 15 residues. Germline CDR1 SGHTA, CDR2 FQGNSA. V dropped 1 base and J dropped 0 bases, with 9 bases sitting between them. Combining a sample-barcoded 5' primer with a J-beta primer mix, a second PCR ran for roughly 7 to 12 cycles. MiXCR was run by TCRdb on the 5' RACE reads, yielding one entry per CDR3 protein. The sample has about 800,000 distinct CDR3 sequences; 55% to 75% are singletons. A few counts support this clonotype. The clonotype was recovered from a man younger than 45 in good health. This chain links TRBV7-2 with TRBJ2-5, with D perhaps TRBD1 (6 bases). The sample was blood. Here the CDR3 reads CASSLGRDNQETQYF. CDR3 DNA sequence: TGTGCCAGCAGCTTAGGCAGGGACAACCAAGAGACCCAGTACTTC.